The 13 T cell receptor beta chains presented below share a single source sample, sequenced in a study of regulatory T cells in long-lasting Graves disease. Time point indicated: newly diagnosed GD, antithyroid drugs for less than 3 months. Preparation of the TCR library used RNA extracted from PBMCs. iRepertoire HTBI primers and Arm-PCR of CDR3 regions built TCR beta libraries. Each CDR3 protein is one row after TCRdb ran MiXCR on the multiplex PCR reads. The sample contains about 540,000 distinct CDR3 sequences, 13% of which appear only once. Separately, the same data were catalogued under a study of T cells in Graves' hyperthyroidism and ophthalmopathy.

Source: peripheral blood mononuclear cells (PBMCs), taken at new diagnosis, from a patient treated with antithyroid drugs. Receptors were obtained from a man aged 25-40 years with Graves disease.

Comment on this clonotype: With a much larger clone just one base away, this may be a read error. The chain uses TRBV27 and TRBJ2-1; 12 bases line up with TRBD1. The V gene end was trimmed by 5 bases and the J gene end by 4 bases; junction bases not matched to a gene: 3. The CDR3 has 15 amino acids. Germline assignment: CDR1 MNHEY and CDR2 SMNVEV (reference sequence). The CDR3 DNA reads as TGTGCCAGCAGTGGGACAGGGGGCGGATACAATGAGCAGTTCTTC. It yields the protein CASSGTGGGYNEQFF.

This clonotype was picked up a small number of times. V gene TRBV29-1 combines with J gene TRBJ1-4; D gene ambiguous. With 4 bases removed from V and 7 bases from J, the gap between germline ends came to 13 bases. CDR3 length: 13 residues. The germline V gene encodes CDR1 SQVTM and CDR2 ANQGSEA. The CDR3 spells CSVALPFAEKLFF. For the CDR3, the DNA is TGCAGCGTTGCATTGCCGTTTGCTGAAAAACTGTTTTTT. Filled out from reference TRBV29-1 and TRBJ1-4, the complete variable domain reads SAVISQKPSRDICQRGTSLTIQCQVDSQVTMMFWYRQQPGQSLTLIATANQGSEATYESGFVIDKFPISRPNLTFSTLTVSNMSPEDSSIYLCSVALPFAEKLFFGSGTQLSVL.

The chain is built from TRBV20-1 and TRBJ1-1; maybe TRBD1 (5 bases). The CDR3 runs to 14 residues. Germline V gene data show CDR1 as DFQATT and CDR2 as SNEGSKA (reference sequence). The germline V and J ends were trimmed by 5 bases and 2 bases, with 15 bases remaining between them. Here the CDR3 DNA reads TGCAGTGCTCCGTCCCGGGACGGTAACACTGAAGCTTTCTTT. Translation gives CSAPSRDGNTEAFF.

There are many counts of this clonotype. The CDR3 DNA reads as TGCAGCGTTGGCAGGACAGGAGAGAATGAAAAACTGTTTTTT. Translated: CSVGRTGENEKLFF. The rearrangement uses TRBV29-1 and TRBJ1-4; 7 bases map to TRBD1. J was trimmed by 5 bases and V by 4 bases; bases with no gene match: 7. CDR3 length equals 14 residues. Germline V gene lookup returns CDR1 SQVTM and CDR2 ANQGSEA.

This CDR3 reads CSVDGAYEQYF. The CDR3 coding sequence is TGCAGCGTTGATGGGGCATACGAGCAGTACTTC. The chain uses TRBV29-1 and TRBJ2-7, with D perhaps matching TRBD1 (5 bases). Trimming took off 3 bases at V and 4 bases at J, with 7 bases between the two ends. Germline V gives CDR1 SQVTM, CDR2 ANQGSEA. This CDR3 spans 11 amino acids.

This clonotype occurred many times. The V gene is TRBV5-1, the J gene TRBJ2-7, with 9 nucleotides matching TRBD1. Germline lookup yields CDR1 SGHRS and CDR2 YFSETQ. V shed 6 bases, J shed 4 bases, and the junction held 11 bases outside the gene matches. The CDR3 totals 15 residues. CDR3 in DNA: TGCGCCAGCACTGGGGGAAGACAGGGGGTGTACGAGCAGTACTTC. Encoded protein: CASTGGRQGVYEQYF.

This chain uses TRBV29-1 with TRBJ2-5; either TRBD1 or TRBD2 may fit D (5 bases each). The CDR3 extends over 12 amino acids. Germline assignment: CDR1 SQVTM and CDR2 ANQGSEA. The V end lost 3 bases, the J end lost 4 bases, and 9 bases lay between the germline ends. CDR3 sequence: CSVEWGLETQYF. The CDR3 coding sequence is TGCAGCGTTGAGTGGGGGTTAGAGACCCAGTACTTC.

V gene TRBV27 combines with J gene TRBJ2-1; 7 bases match TRBD2. Germline loops: CDR1 MNHEY, CDR2 SMNVEV (reference sequence). The trim removed 5 bases at V and 7 bases at J, leaving 5 bases unmatched. The CDR3 is 13 residues long. The CDR3 sequence is CASSLTSVNEQFF. The CDR3 DNA is TGTGCCAGCAGTCTAACTAGCGTTAATGAGCAGTTCTTC.

This clonotype showed up just once. A single base is all that separates this from a far larger clone, so a read error is likely. This chain links TRBV11-3 with TRBJ2-4; the match to TRBD2 covers 11 bases. This CDR3 has 15 residues. Losses at the gene ends were 5 bases for V and 7 bases for J; bases not matched to a gene: 7. Germline V gene lookup returns CDR1 SGHNT and CDR2 YENEEA. CDR3 nucleotides: TGTGCCAGCAGCGTAACTAGCGGGAGAAGCAACATTCAGTACTTC. Residues: CASSVTSGRSNIQYF. Full variable domain (rest looked up from reference TRBV11-3 and TRBJ2-4): EAGVVQSPRYKIIEKKQPVAFWCNPISGHNTLYWYLQNLGQGPELLIRYENEEAVDDSQLPKDRFSAERLKGVDSTLKIQPAELGDSAVYLCASSVTSGRSNIQYFGAGTRLSVL.

The CDR3 sequence: CAISRVGETQYF. CDR3 bases: TGTGCCATCAGCCGGGTAGGGGAGACCCAGTACTTC. The J gene is TRBJ2-5, the V gene TRBV10-3, with unresolved D. V shed 6 bases and J shed 5 bases, with 10 bases lying between them. From germline, CDR1 is ENHRY and CDR2 SYGVKD. This CDR3 has 12 amino acids.

The chain employs TRBV20-1 and TRBJ1-6, with 8 bases lining up with TRBD1. The CDR3 totals 14 residues. V lost 3 bases and J lost 11; bases outside the gene matches: 9. Germline values: CDR1 DFQATT, CDR2 SNEGSKA (reference sequence). The CDR3 sequence: CSASIGTGDTPLHF. As DNA, the CDR3 is TGCAGTGCTAGTATCGGGACAGGTGACACACCCCTCCACTTT.

This clonotype was recorded a few times. This chain uses TRBV10-3 with TRBJ2-2, with 11 positions matching TRBD1. Losses at the gene ends were 10 bases for V and 5 bases for J; bases not matched to a gene: 15. The CDR3 is 17 residues long. Germline V gene sequence: CDR1 ENHRY, CDR2 SYGVKD. The chain's CDR3 is CATGSGTGGVVTGELFF. The CDR3 nucleotides are TGTGCCACAGGATCCGGGACAGGGGGGGTCGTGACCGGGGAGCTGTTTTTT.

This clonotype was found many times. The chain employs TRBV28 and TRBJ1-2; perhaps TRBD1 as D (6 bases). This CDR3 contains 15 residues. Germline V lookup: CDR1 MDHEN, CDR2 SYDVKM. Trimming left V 6 bases short and J 6 bases short, with 20 bases between. The CDR3 bases are TGTGCCAGCAGACAAGGGGGGGAAAGTAAGGATGGCTACACCTTC. Translated, it gives CASRQGGESKDGYTF.